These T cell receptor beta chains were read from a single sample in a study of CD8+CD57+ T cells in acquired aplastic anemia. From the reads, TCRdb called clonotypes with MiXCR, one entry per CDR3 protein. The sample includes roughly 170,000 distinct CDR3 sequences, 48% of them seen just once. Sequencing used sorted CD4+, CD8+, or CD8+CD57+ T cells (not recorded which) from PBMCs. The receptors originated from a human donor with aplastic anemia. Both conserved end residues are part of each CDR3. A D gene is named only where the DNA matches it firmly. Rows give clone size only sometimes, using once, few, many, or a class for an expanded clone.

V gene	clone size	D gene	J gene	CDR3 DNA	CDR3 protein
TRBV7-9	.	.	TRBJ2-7	TGTGCCAGCAGCCGAGGTCAGGGAGGCCCCGAGCAGTACTTC	CASSRGQGGPEQYF
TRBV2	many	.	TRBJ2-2	TGTGCCAGCAGTGAAGTGGGGGGGCGCGGCACCGGGGAGCTGTTTTTT	CASSEVGGRGTGELFF
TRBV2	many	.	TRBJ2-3	TGTGCCAGCAGTGTTAGCGCTTACTCAGATACGCAGTATTTT	CASSVSAYSDTQYF
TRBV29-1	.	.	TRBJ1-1	TGCAGCGTACTGGACGGCTTTTCTGAAGCTTTCTTT	CSVLDGFSEAFF
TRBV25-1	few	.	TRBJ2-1	TGTGCCAGCAGTGCTTCCTCGGGGCAGTTCTTC	CASSASSGQFF
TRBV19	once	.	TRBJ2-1	TGTGCCAGTAGTAATCCGGGAACTCCCTACAATGAGCAGTTCTTC	CASSNPGTPYNEQFF
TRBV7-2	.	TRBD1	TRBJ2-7	TGTGCCAGCAGCTTAGCCGGGACAGGGGTAGACGAGCAGTACTTC	CASSLAGTGVDEQYF
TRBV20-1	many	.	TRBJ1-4	TGCAGTGCTCTAACTACCGACTCATCCACTGAAAAACTGTTTTTT	CSALTTDSSTEKLFF
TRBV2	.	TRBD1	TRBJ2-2	TGTGCCAGATCCCTACAGGGGTCCGGGGAGCTGTTTTTT	CARSLQGSGELFF
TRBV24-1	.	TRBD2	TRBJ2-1	TGTGCCATCTGGAGGCGGGGGGGCCGGAATGAGCAGTTCTTC	CAIWRRGGRNEQFF
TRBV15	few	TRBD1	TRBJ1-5	TGTGCCACCAGCAGAGGGGACAGGGGGCCGGATCAGCCCCAGCATTTT	CATSRGDRGPDQPQHF
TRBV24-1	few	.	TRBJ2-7	TGTGCCACCAGTGACCCGAACTCCTACGAGCAGTACTTC	CATSDPNSYEQYF
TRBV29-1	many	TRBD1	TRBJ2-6	TGCAGCGTTCGCTGGGGGGGACAGGGCTCTGGGGCCAACGTCCTGACTTTC	CSVRWGGQGSGANVLTF
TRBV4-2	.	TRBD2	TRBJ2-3	TGTGCCAGCAGCCCTCGGTCAGAGGCGGGGGGCATAAGAAGCACAGATACGCAGTATTTT	CASSPRSEAGGIRSTDTQYF
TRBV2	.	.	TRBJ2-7	TGTGCCAGCAGCCCGGACCACGCACGTTCCTACGAGCAGTACTTC	CASSPDHARSYEQYF
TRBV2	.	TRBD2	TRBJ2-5	TGTGCCAGCAGCGGACTAGTCGAAGAGACCCAGTACTTC	CASSGLVEETQYF
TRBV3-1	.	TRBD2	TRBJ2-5	TGTGCCAGCAGCGTGACTAGCGGGGGGGCTGAGACCCAGTACTTC	CASSVTSGGAETQYF
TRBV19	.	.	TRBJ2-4	TGTGCCAGTAGTAATCGACTAGCCAAAAACATTCAGTACTTC	CASSNRLAKNIQYF
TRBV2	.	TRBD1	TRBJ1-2	TGTGCCAGCAGGACCGGGACAGGGGGCGCGGATGGCTACACCTTC	CASRTGTGGADGYTF
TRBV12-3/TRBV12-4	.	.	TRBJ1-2	TGTGCCAGCAGTCTAGGGCTTACCCGGGGCTACACCTTC	CASSLGLTRGYTF
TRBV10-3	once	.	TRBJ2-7	TGTGCCACCTCACTAACGGGGCAGGCCTACGAGCAGTACTTC	CATSLTGQAYEQYF
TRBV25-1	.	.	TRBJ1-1	TGTGCCAGCAGTGGGGGCAGGGTGGTGGCTGAAGCTTTCTTT	CASSGGRVVAEAFF
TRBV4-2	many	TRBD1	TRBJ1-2	TGTGCCAGCAGCAAAAGAGGGCAGGGGGCAGAATATGGCTACACCTTC	CASSKRGQGAEYGYTF
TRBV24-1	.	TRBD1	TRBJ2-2	TGTGCCACCCGACCGGGACAGGGATACACCGGGGAGCTGTTTTTT	CATRPGQGYTGELFF
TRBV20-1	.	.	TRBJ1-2	TGCAGTGCTAGAGGTACCCTGGACAGATTTGACTATGGCTACACCTTC	CSARGTLDRFDYGYTF
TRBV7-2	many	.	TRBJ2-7	TGTGCCAGCAGCTTATCGGGGGGCCTCTACGAGCAGTACTTC	CASSLSGGLYEQYF
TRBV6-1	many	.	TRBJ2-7	TGTGCCAGCAGTGGGCGTGGCTTAAGAAAGGACGAGCAGTACTTC	CASSGRGLRKDEQYF
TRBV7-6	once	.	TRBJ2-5	TGTGCCAGCAGCTTAGGCAGGGGCATGGGGGAGACCCAGTACTTC	CASSLGRGMGETQYF
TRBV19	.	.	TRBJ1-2	TGTGCCAGTAGTATAGATCGCACAAGCGGTGGCTACACCTTC	CASSIDRTSGGYTF
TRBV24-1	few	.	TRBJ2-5	TGTGCCACCAGTCGACCGCCCCAAGAGACCCAGTACTTC	CATSRPPQETQYF
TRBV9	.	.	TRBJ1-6	TGTGCCAGCAGCCGGGGGCGGGATAATTCACCCCTCCACTTT	CASSRGRDNSPLHF
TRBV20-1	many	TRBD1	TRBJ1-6	TGCAGTGCTAGAGATCCAGGGGGGTCCTATAATTCACCCCTCCACTTT	CSARDPGGSYNSPLHF